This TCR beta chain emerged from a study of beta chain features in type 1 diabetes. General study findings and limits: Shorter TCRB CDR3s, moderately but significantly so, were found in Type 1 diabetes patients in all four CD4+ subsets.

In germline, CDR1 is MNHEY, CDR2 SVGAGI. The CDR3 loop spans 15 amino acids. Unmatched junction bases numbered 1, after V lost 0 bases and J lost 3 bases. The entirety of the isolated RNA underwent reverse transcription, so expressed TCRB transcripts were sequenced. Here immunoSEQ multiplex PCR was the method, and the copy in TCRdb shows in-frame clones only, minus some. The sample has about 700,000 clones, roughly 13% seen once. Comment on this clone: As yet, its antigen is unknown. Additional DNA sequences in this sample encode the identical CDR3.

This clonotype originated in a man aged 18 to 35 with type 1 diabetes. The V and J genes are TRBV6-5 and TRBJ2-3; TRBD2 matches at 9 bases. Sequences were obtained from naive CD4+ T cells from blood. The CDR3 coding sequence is TGTGCCAGCAGTTACTCAAGCGGGGGGACAGATACGCAGTATTTT. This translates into CASSYSSGGTDTQYF.